The present T cell receptor beta chain was sequenced within a study of T cell changes during pregnancy in multiple sclerosis. TCRdb's table, derived via immunoSEQ multiplex PCR, lists solely in-frame clones and lacks some. The table shows about 69,000 clones, with 85% to 95% occurring only once. J lost 3 bases, V lost 0 bases, and 2 bases had no gene match. CDR1 is LGHNA, CDR2 YSLEER, per germline. This CDR3 has 14 residues. J is TRBJ2-7 and V is TRBV4-3; 7 bases map to TRBD2. Sample: peripheral blood, taken in the third trimester of pregnancy. The clonotype originates from a female donor in good health, enrolled as a control in a pregnancy study. This CDR3 is CASSQEGGNYEQYF. The CDR3 nucleotides are TGCGCCAGCAGCCAAGAGGGAGGGAACTACGAGCAGTACTTC.